A selection of T cell receptor beta chains follows, all from one sample in a study of T cell repertoires in cytomegalovirus infection. TCRdb re-analysed the reads in MiXCR, keeping a single row per CDR3 protein. Of under 800,000 distinct CDR3 sequences in the sample, 20% to 30% were seen once. Sequences were obtained from CD8+ T cells from PBMCs. The receptors derive from a human donor in good health (CMV status not recorded). Some clones in this sample may be carry-over from other donors' samples. Each CDR3 is given with its conserved first and last residue. The D gene is left open where the match is weak. Only some rows state a clone size, as once, few, many or a class for expanded clones.

-,-,TRBV11-2,TRBJ2-6,TGTGCCAGCAGCTTGAAGAGCCAGGGGACGAATTTTCCCTCTGGGGCCAACGTCCTGACTTTC,CASSLKSQGTNFPSGANVLTF
TRBD1,many,TRBV7-8,TRBJ2-1,TGTGCCAGCAGCCCGTGGACAGGGAGGAATGAGCAGTTCTTC,CASSPWTGRNEQFF
-,many,TRBV7-2,TRBJ1-2,TGTGCCAGCAGCTTGACGACACGTAACTATGGCTACACCTTC,CASSLTTRNYGYTF
-,-,TRBV7-9,TRBJ1-1,TGTGCCAGCAGCTCGCCTGACTGGATGAACACTGAAGCTTTCTTT,CASSSPDWMNTEAFF
-,many,TRBV7-2,TRBJ1-4,TGTGCCAGCAGCTTAGTGCCACCTGGTCAGGGAGAAGAAAAACTGTTTTTT,CASSLVPPGQGEEKLFF
TRBD1,-,TRBV4-1,TRBJ2-7,TGCGCCAGCAGCCCGAGGGGGACAGGGACCTACGAGCAGTACTTC,CASSPRGTGTYEQYF
TRBD1,many,TRBV7-2,TRBJ1-2,TGTGCCAGCAGCGGCCGGGACAGGGAAGGCTATGGCTACACCTTC,CASSGRDREGYGYTF
TRBD2,few,TRBV10-3,TRBJ2-2,TGTGCCATCAGTGATGCGGAGCGGGGGGAAAACACCGGGGAGCTGTTTTTT,CAISDAERGENTGELFF
-,few,TRBV4-3,TRBJ1-2,TGCGCCAGCAGCCCCGGCCGACAGTTATATGGCTACACCTTC,CASSPGRQLYGYTF
TRBD1,few,TRBV28,TRBJ1-2,TGTGCCAGCAGCCCTCGACAGGGGCACTATGGCTACACCTTC,CASSPRQGHYGYTF
-,few,TRBV27,TRBJ2-1,TGTGCCAGCAGTTTATCGGTCGATGAGCAGTTCTTC,CASSLSVDEQFF
-,-,TRBV14,TRBJ1-1,TGTGCCAACAGCACGCCAGGGTTTGAAGCTTTCTTT,CANSTPGFEAFF
-,few,TRBV29-1,TRBJ2-7,TGCAGCGTTGAAAATTCAGAGGGTACTGAGTACGAGCAGTACTTC,CSVENSEGTEYEQYF
-,-,TRBV12-3/TRBV12-4,TRBJ2-7,TGTGCCAGCAGTTTAGTAGGCCTGGGGGCCGAGCAGTACTTC,CASSLVGLGAEQYF
-,few,TRBV12-3/TRBV12-4,TRBJ1-2,TGTGCCAGCAGCCTCGCCGGGACATCGTATGAGGGCTACACCTTC,CASSLAGTSYEGYTF
-,-,TRBV7-6,TRBJ1-3,TGTGCCAGCAGCCATAGAGCCGCCGACTCTGGAAACACCATATATTTT,CASSHRAADSGNTIYF
-,-,TRBV29-1,TRBJ2-1,TGCAGCGTTAGGGCTCCTTACAATGAGCAGTTCTTC,CSVRAPYNEQFF
-,-,TRBV10-3,TRBJ1-6,TGTGCCATCAGTGAGTCGACAGACAATAATTCACCCCTCCACTTT,CAISESTDNNSPLHF
-,few,TRBV18,TRBJ2-1,TGTGCCAGCTCACCACTCGAGACTAGTGGATACAATGAGCAGTTCTTC,CASSPLETSGYNEQFF
TRBD2,-,TRBV13,TRBJ2-7,TGTGCCAGCAGCATGACTAGCGGGTCAACCTACGAGCAGTACTTC,CASSMTSGSTYEQYF
-,many,TRBV6-5,TRBJ2-1,TGTGCCAGCAGTTACGGGCAAGAGCAGTTCTTC,CASSYGQEQFF
-,-,TRBV18,TRBJ2-4,TGTGCCAGCTCACCCTGGCCCAACGGGAGTAACATTCAGTACTTC,CASSPWPNGSNIQYF
-,few,TRBV6-6,TRBJ1-5,TGTGCCAGCAGTTACCCCTCCCTACAGGGAGATAGCAATCAGCCCCAGCATTTT,CASSYPSLQGDSNQPQHF
-,many,TRBV27,TRBJ1-1,TGTGCCAGCAGTTTACTGGGGAGCCCGAACACTGAAGCTTTCTTT,CASSLLGSPNTEAFF
TRBD2,many,TRBV10-3,TRBJ2-3,TGTGCCATCAGTGAGCCGTCTAGCGGTCTCACAGATACGCAGTATTTT,CAISEPSSGLTDTQYF
TRBD1,-,TRBV20-1,TRBJ1-1,TGCAGTGCTAGCCTGGACAGGTGGAACACTGAAGCTTTCTTT,CSASLDRWNTEAFF
-,-,TRBV7-4,TRBJ2-5,TGTGCCAGCAGCTTAGTACTTGTTTTCGAGACCCAGTACTTC,CASSLVLVFETQYF
TRBD1,many,TRBV25-1,TRBJ2-7,TGTGCCAGCAGTGAAGGGGACAGCTACGAGCAGTACTTC,CASSEGDSYEQYF
TRBD1,many,TRBV4-1,TRBJ2-1,TGCGCCAGCAGCTGGGGACAGGGCAATAACAATGAGCAGTTCTTC,CASSWGQGNNNEQFF
-,many,TRBV7-8,TRBJ1-2,TGTGCCAGCAGCCCCCGACAGGACCGCACCTATGGCTACACCTTC,CASSPRQDRTYGYTF
TRBD2,-,TRBV15,TRBJ2-1,TGTGCCACCAGCTTCCCGACTAGCGGGGGGGTAAGGAGCTCCTACAATGAGCAGTTCTTC,CATSFPTSGGVRSSYNEQFF
-,many,TRBV7-9,TRBJ1-4,TGTGCCAGCAGCTTAGAGTATTGGACAGAGAATGAAAAACTGTTTTTT,CASSLEYWTENEKLFF
TRBD1,-,TRBV20-1,TRBJ2-3,TGCAGTGCAACCCTCTCCAAGACAGGGGTAGATACGCAGTATTTT,CSATLSKTGVDTQYF